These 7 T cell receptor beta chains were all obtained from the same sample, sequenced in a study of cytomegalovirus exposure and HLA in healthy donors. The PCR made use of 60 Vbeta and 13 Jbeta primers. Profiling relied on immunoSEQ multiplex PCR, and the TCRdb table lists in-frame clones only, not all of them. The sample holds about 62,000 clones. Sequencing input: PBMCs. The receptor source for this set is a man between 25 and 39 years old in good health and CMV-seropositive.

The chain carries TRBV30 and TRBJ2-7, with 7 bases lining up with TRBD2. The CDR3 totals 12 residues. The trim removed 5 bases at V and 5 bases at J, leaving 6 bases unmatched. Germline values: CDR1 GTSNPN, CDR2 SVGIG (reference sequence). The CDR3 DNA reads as TGTGCCTGGGGAGCGGGGACCCACGAGCAGTACTTC. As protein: CAWGAGTHEQYF.

The CDR3 region is CASSSTDAGPDNEQFF. The CDR3 bases are TGTGCCAGCAGTTCCACTGACGCGGGTCCTGACAATGAGCAGTTCTTC. This chain joins TRBV5-6 and TRBJ2-1; D may be TRBD2 (5 bases). CDR1 and CDR2 from the germline V gene are SGHDT and YYEEEE. The V end was cut by 5 bases, the J end by 5 bases, with 20 bases between. The CDR3 totals 16 residues.

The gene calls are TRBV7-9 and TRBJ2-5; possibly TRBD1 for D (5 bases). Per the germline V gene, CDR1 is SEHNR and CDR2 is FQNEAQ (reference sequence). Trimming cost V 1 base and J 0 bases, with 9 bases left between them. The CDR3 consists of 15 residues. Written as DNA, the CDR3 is TGTGCCAGCAGCTTAGGACAGCTTTACCAAGAGACCCAGTACTTC. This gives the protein CASSLGQLYQETQYF.

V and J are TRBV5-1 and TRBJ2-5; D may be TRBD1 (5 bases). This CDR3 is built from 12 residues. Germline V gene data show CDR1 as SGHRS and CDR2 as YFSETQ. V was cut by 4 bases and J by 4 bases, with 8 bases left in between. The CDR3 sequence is CASSGQGETQYF. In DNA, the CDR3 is TGCGCCAGCAGCGGTCAGGGAGAGACCCAGTACTTC. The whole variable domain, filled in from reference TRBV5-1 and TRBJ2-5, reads KAGVTQTPRYLIKTRGQQVTLSCSPISGHRSVSWYQQTPGQGLQFLFEYFSETQRNKGNFPGRFSGRQFSNSRSEMNVSTLELGDSALYLCASSGQGETQYFGPGTRLLVL.

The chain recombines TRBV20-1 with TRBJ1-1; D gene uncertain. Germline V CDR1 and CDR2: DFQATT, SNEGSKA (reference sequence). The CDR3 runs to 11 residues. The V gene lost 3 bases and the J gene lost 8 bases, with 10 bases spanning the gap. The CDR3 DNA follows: TGCAGTGCTAGTTCGGTCTTAGAAGCTTTCTTT. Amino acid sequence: CSASSVLEAFF.

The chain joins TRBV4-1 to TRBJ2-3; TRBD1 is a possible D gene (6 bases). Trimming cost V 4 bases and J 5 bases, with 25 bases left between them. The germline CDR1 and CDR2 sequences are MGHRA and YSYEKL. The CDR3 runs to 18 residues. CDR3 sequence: CASSLETRQGLGEDTQYF. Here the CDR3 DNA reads TGCGCCAGCAGCCTTGAAACCCGTCAGGGGCTCGGTGAAGATACGCAGTATTTT.

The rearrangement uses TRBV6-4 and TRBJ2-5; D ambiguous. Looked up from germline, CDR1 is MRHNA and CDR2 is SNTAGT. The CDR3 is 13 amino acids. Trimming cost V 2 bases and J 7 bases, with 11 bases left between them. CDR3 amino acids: CASSDTYSGTQYF. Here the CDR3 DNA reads TGTGCCAGCAGTGACACCTACAGTGGGACCCAGTACTTC.